Listed below are T cell receptor beta chains from one sample, sequenced in a study of beta chain features in type 1 diabetes. Repertoires were generated with immunoSEQ multiplex PCR, while TCRdb's copy carries only in-frame clones and drops some. Seen here are 810,000 or so clones, roughly a sixth observed once, and the top ten hold 0.023%. The source material was naive CD4+ T cells from blood. The receptors here all came from a woman aged 18 to 35 in good health. The CDR3 runs from the conserved cysteine through the conserved F or W. A D gene is named only where the DNA matches it firmly. Size is omitted from some rows. Given values are once, few, many or a class for expanded clones.

size: -; D: TRBD2; J: TRBJ2-1; V: TRBV5-6; DNA: TGTGCCAGCAGACTAGCGCCAAACAATGAGCAGTTCTTC; CDR3: CASRLAPNNEQFF
size: -; D: -; J: TRBJ2-7; V: TRBV6-5; DNA: TGTGCCACCAAAAGAGGACAGCAGTCCTACGAGCAGTACTTC; CDR3: CATKRGQQSYEQYF
size: -; D: -; J: TRBJ1-3; V: TRBV5-1; DNA: TGCGCCAGCAGCTTGGGACAGTCCGGAAACACCATATATTTT; CDR3: CASSLGQSGNTIYF
size: few; D: -; J: TRBJ2-7; V: TRBV20-1; DNA: TGCAGTGCTAATGGCCCTTTGGAGCAGTACTTC; CDR3: CSANGPLEQYF
size: few; D: TRBD1; J: TRBJ2-1; V: TRBV6-4; DNA: TGTGCCAGCAGTGCGACAGGGTACAATGAGCAGTTCTTC; CDR3: CASSATGYNEQFF
size: few; D: TRBD1; J: TRBJ2-5; V: TRBV5-1; DNA: TGCGCCAGCAGCTACGCCGGGGACAGCCAAGAGACCCAGTACTTC; CDR3: CASSYAGDSQETQYF
size: -; D: TRBD2; J: TRBJ2-2; V: TRBV6-6; DNA: TGTGCCAGCAGTTACCTAGCGGGAGGGACCGGGGAGCTGTTTTTT; CDR3: CASSYLAGGTGELFF
size: -; D: -; J: TRBJ2-2; V: TRBV28; DNA: TGTGCCAGCAGCCCCCCGCAGGGGAACACCGGGGAGCTGTTTTTT; CDR3: CASSPPQGNTGELFF
size: few; D: -; J: TRBJ1-2; V: TRBV7-6; DNA: TGTGCCAGCAGCGCGCAGCGGGGACCTAACTATGGCTACACCTTC; CDR3: CASSAQRGPNYGYTF
size: -; D: TRBD1; J: TRBJ2-1; V: TRBV28; DNA: TGTGCCAGCACCCCGGGACAGGAGTCCTACAATGAGCAGTTCTTC; CDR3: CASTPGQESYNEQFF
size: -; D: TRBD1; J: TRBJ2-1; V: TRBV4-3; DNA: TGCGCCAGCAGCCGAGCCGGGACAGGGGATGAGCAGTTCTTC; CDR3: CASSRAGTGDEQFF
size: -; D: -; J: TRBJ2-5; V: TRBV4-3; DNA: TGCGCCAGCAGCCAAGGAGTGGGAGCAGAGACCCAGTACTTC; CDR3: CASSQGVGAETQYF